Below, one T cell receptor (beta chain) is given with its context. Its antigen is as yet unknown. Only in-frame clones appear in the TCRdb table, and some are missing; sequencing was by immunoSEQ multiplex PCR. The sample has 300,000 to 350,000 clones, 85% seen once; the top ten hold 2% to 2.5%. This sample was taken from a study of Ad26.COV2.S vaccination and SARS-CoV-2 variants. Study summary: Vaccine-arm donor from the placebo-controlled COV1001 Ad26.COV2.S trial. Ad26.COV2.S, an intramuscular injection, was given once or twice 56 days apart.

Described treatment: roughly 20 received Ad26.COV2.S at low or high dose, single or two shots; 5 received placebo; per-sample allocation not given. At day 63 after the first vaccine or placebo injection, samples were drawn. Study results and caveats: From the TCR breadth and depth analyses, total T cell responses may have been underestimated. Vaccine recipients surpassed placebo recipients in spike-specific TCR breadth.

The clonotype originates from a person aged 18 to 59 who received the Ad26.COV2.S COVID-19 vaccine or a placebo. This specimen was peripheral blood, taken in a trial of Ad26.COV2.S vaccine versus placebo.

CDR3 in amino acids: CASSWDHTGELFF. DNA of the CDR3: TGTGCCAGCAGCTGGGACCACACCGGGGAGCTGTTTTTT. This rearrangement joins TRBV7-8 to TRBJ2-2; D may correspond to TRBD1 or TRBD2 (5 bases each). V was clipped by 4 bases and J by 3 bases, with 6 bases between them. This CDR3 is built from 13 residues. CDR1 is SGHVS, CDR2 FQNEAQ, per germline.